This T cell receptor (beta chain) emerged from a study of blood T cell repertoires in COVID-19. Germline V gives CDR1 LNHDA, CDR2 SQIVND (reference sequence). The CDR3 has 13 amino acids. Trimming removed 9 bases at V and 5 bases at J, with 16 bases between. Profiled with immunoSEQ multiplex PCR; TCRdb holds only in-frame clones, not every one. Of roughly 300,000 clones in the sample, about 89% were seen once. Sequenced: peripheral blood. This sequence joins TRBV19 and TRBJ1-2; D may be TRBD1 (6 bases). This receptor was taken from a man between 18 and 29 years old who had recovered from COVID-19. CDR3 nucleotides: TGTGCCAGCCACATCGGGACACCGTATGGCTACACCTTC. This codes for CASHIGTPYGYTF.